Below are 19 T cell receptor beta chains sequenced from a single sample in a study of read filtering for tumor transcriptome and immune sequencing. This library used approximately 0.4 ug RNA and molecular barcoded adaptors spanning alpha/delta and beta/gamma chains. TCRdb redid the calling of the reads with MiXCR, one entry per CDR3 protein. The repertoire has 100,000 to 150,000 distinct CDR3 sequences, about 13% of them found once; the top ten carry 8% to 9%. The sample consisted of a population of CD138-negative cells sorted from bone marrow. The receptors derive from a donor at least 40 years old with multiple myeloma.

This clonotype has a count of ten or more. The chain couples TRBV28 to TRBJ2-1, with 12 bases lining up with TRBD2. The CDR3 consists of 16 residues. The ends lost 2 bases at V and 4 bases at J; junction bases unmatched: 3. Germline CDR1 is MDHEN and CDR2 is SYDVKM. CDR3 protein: CASSLRTSGMYNEQFF. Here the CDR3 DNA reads TGTGCCAGCAGTTTACGGACTAGCGGGATGTACAATGAGCAGTTCTTC.

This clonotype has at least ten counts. DNA for the CDR3: TGTGCCAGCAGTTACTTAGTCGCGGGAACTAGACCATTCTACGAGCAGTACTTC. Residues: CASSYLVAGTRPFYEQYF. The chain employs TRBV6-2 or TRBV6-3 and TRBJ2-7; a possible D gene is TRBD2 (6 bases). Trimming cost V 1 base and J 3 bases, with 22 bases left between them. CDR3 length: 18 residues. In germline, CDR1 is MNHEY, CDR2 SVGEGT.

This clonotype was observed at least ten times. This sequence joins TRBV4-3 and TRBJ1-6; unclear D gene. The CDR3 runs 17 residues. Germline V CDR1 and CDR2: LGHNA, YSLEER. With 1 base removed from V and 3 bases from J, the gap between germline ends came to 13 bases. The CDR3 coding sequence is TGCGCCAGCAGCCAAGTCGCAGGTGGGAGCTATAATTCACCCCTCCACTTT. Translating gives CASSQVAGGSYNSPLHF.

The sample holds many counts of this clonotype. This chain's CDR3 is CSVESRDSKEQYF. CDR3 DNA: TGCAGCGTTGAAAGCCGGGACTCGAAGGAGCAGTACTTC. The gene calls are TRBV29-1 and TRBJ2-7; possibly TRBD2 for D (6 bases). The V and J ends lost 2 bases and 7 bases respectively, with 15 bases between them. The germline V gene has CDR1 SQVTM and CDR2 ANQGSEA. The CDR3 has 13 residues.

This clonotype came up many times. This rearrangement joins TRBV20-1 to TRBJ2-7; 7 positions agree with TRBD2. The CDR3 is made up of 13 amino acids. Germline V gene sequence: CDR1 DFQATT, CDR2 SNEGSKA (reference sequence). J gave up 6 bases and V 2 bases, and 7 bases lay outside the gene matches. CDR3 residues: CSARSTSVGEQYF. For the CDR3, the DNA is TGCAGTGCTAGAAGCACTAGCGTGGGCGAGCAGTACTTC.

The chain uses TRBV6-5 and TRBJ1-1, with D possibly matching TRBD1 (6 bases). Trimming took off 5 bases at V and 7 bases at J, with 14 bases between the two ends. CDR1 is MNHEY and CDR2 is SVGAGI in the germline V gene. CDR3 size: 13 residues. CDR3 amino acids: CASSTTGGREAFF. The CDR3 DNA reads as TGTGCCAGCAGTACTACGGGGGGCCGTGAAGCTTTCTTT.

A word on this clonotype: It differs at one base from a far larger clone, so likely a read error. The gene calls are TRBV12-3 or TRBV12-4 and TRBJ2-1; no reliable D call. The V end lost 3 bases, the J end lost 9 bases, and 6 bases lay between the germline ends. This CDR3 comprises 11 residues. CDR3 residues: CASSFQVEQFF. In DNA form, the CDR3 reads TGTGCCAGCAGTTTTCAGGTTGAGCAGTTCTTC.

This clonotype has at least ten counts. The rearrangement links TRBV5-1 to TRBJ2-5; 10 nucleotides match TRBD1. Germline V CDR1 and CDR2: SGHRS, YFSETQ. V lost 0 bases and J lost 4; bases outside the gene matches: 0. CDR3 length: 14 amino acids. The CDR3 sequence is CASSLGTGGETQYF. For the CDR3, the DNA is TGCGCCAGCAGCTTGGGGACAGGGGGAGAGACCCAGTACTTC.

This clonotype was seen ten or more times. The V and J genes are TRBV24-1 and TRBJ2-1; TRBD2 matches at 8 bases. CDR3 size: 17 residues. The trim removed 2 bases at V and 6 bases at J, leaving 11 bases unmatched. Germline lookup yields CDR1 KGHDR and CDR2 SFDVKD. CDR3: CATSDSSAAGRGNEQFF. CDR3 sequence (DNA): TGTGCCACCAGTGATTCCTCGGCCGCCGGGAGGGGCAATGAGCAGTTCTTC.

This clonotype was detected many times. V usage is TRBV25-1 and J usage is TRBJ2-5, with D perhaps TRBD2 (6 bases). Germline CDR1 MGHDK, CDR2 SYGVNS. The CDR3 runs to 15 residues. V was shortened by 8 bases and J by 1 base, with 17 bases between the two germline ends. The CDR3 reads CASAALGGFQETQYF. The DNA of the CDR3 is TGTGCCAGCGCCGCCTTGGGGGGTTTCCAAGAGACCCAGTACTTC.

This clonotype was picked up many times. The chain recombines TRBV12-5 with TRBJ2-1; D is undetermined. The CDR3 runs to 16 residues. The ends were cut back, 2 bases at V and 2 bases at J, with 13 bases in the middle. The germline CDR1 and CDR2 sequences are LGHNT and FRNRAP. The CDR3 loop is CASGLTSGAAYNEQFF. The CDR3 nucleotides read TGTGCTAGTGGTTTGACCTCCGGCGCCGCCTACAATGAGCAGTTCTTC.

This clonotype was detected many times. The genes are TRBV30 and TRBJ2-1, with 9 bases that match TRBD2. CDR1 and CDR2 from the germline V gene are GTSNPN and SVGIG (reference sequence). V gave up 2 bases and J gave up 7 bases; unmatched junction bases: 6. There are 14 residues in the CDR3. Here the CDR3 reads CAWSFGGRGNEQFF. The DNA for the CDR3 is TGTGCCTGGAGTTTTGGCGGGAGGGGGAATGAGCAGTTCTTC.

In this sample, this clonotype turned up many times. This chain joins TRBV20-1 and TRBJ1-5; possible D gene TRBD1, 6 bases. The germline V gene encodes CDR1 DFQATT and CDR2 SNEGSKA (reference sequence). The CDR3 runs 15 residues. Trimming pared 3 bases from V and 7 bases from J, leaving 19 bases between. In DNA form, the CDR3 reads TGCAGTGCTAGTGCCGCAGGGCAGGGGAGGCAGCCCCAGCATTTT. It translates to CSASAAGQGRQPQHF.

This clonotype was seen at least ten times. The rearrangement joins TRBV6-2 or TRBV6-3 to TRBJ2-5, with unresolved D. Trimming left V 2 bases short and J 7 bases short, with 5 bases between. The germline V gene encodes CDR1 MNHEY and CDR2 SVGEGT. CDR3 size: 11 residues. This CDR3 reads CASSYGGTQYF. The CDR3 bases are TGTGCCAGCAGTTACGGCGGGACCCAGTACTTC.

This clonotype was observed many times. In nucleotides, the CDR3 is TGTGCTAGTGGCCAAATGACGCTGCAGAGCTCTGGAAACACCATATATTTT. Translation gives CASGQMTLQSSGNTIYF. The chain links TRBV12-5 to TRBJ1-3; D gene ambiguous. The germline CDR1 and CDR2 sequences are LGHNT and FRNRAP. The CDR3 totals 17 residues. Between the trimmed V and J ends, which lost 6 bases and 0 bases, there was a span of 18 bases.

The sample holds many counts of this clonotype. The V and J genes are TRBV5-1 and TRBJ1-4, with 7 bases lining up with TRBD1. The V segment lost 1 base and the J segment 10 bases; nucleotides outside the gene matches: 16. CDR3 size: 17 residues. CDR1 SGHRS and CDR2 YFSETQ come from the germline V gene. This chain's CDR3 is CASSLWGDRAKVGKLFF. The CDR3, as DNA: TGCGCCAGCAGCTTGTGGGGAGACAGGGCAAAGGTCGGAAAACTGTTTTTT.

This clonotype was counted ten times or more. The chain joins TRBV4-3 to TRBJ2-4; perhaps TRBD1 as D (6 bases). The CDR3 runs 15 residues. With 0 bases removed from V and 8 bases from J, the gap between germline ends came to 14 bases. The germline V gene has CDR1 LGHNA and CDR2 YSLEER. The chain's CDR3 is CASSQDPGDDDIQYF. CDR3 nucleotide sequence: TGCGCCAGCAGCCAAGACCCAGGGGATGATGACATTCAGTACTTC.

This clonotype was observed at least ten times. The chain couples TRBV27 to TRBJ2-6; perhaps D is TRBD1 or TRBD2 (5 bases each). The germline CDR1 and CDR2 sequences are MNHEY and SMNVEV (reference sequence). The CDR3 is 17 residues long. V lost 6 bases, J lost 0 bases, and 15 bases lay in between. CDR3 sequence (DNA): TGTGCCAGCAGATGGGTCGGGGCTCACTCTGGGGCCAACGTCCTGACTTTC. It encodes CASRWVGAHSGANVLTF.

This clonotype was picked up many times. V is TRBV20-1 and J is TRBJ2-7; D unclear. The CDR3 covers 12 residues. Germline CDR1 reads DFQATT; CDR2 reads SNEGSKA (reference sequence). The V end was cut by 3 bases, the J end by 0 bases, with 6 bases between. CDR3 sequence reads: CSASGASYEQYF. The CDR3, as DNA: TGCAGTGCTAGCGGAGCCTCCTACGAGCAGTACTTC.